The 32 T cell receptor beta chains below all came from one sample that was sequenced in a study of blood T cell repertoires in COVID-19. The protocol was immunoSEQ multiplex PCR, while the TCRdb copy is restricted to in-frame clones and leaves out a portion. The sample contains 65,000 or so clones, roughly 87% of which appear only once. Source material: peripheral blood. These receptors were collected from a human donor with acute or convalescent COVID-19. The donor label of this sample is uncertain.

The chain combines TRBV7-9 with TRBJ2-2, with D possibly matching TRBD2 (5 bases). V was cut by 5 bases and J by 5 bases, with 12 bases left in between. CDR1 and CDR2 from the germline V gene are SEHNR and FQNEAQ (reference sequence). CDR3 size: 14 residues. CDR3 in amino acids: CASSTTPGTGELFF. CDR3 in DNA: TGTGCCAGCAGCACGACTCCGGGAACCGGGGAGCTGTTTTTT.

The rearrangement uses TRBV19 and TRBJ1-1, with 7 positions matching TRBD1. This CDR3 has 16 residues. Germline CDR1 reads LNHDA; CDR2 reads SQIVND (reference sequence). Trimming at V came to 3 bases and at J to 0 bases, leaving 7 bases not matched to a gene. CDR3: CASSIGPGQLNTEAFF. CDR3 nucleotide sequence: TGTGCCAGTAGTATCGGCCCGGGACAGTTGAACACTGAAGCTTTCTTT.

The rearrangement links TRBV20-1 to TRBJ2-1, with D unresolved. Looked up from germline, CDR1 is DFQATT and CDR2 is SNEGSKA (reference sequence). V was cut by 3 bases and J by 0 bases, with 3 bases left in between. The CDR3 covers 12 residues. DNA of the CDR3: TGCAGTGCTAGTCGCTCCTACAATGAGCAGTTCTTC. Its protein is CSASRSYNEQFF.

This clone is a singleton in its sample. This sequence joins TRBV27 and TRBJ1-3, with D perhaps matching TRBD1 (6 bases). Trimming shortened V by 6 bases and J by 1 base, and 7 bases separated the two germline ends. CDR3 size: 13 residues. Germline CDR1 MNHEY, CDR2 SMNVEV (reference sequence). Here the CDR3 DNA reads TGTGCCAGCAGACAGGGTTCTGGAAACACCATATATTTT. As protein: CASRQGSGNTIYF.

This chain joins TRBV12-3 or TRBV12-4 and TRBJ2-5, with a possible D match to TRBD1 (6 bases). The CDR3 loop spans 11 amino acids. Trimming shortened V by 8 bases and J by 4 bases, and 8 bases separated the two germline ends. Here the CDR3 reads CASEQGETQYF. The CDR3 DNA reads as TGTGCCAGCGAACAGGGAGAGACCCAGTACTTC.

The chain is built from TRBV19 and TRBJ2-7; D perhaps matches TRBD1 (5 bases). V lost 2 bases, J lost 3 bases, and 20 bases lay in between. The CDR3 contains 17 residues. The germline V gene has CDR1 LNHDA and CDR2 SQIVND (reference sequence). DNA of the CDR3: TGTGCCAGTAGTATAAGGTGCGAGACAGCTGCCTTCTACGAGCAGTACGTC. Amino acids: CASSIRCETAAFYEQYV.

The gene calls are TRBV5-4 and TRBJ1-2; TRBD1 matches 9 bases. The junction had 7 bases not matched to a gene; V was cut back by 4 bases and J by 3 bases. The CDR3 totals 15 residues. The V gene's germline CDR1 is SGHNT and CDR2 YYREEE (reference sequence). For the CDR3, the DNA is TGTGCCAGCAGCGCCGGGACAGGGCTCGACTATGGCTACACCTTC. Translated: CASSAGTGLDYGYTF. The whole variable domain, remainder taken from reference TRBV5-4 and TRBJ1-2, is ETGVTQSPTHLIKTRGQQVTLRCSSQSGHNTVSWYQQALGQGPQFIFQYYREEENGRGNFPPRFSGLQFPNYSSELNVNALELDDSALYLCASSAGTGLDYGYTFGSGTRLTVV.

The V and J genes are TRBV19 and TRBJ2-6; 7 nucleotides match TRBD2. CDR1 LNHDA and CDR2 SQIVND come from the germline V gene (reference sequence). The V and J ends lost 3 bases and 11 bases, in that order; junction bases with no gene match: 4. This CDR3 is 13 amino acids long. The CDR3 protein is CASSMDGGYVLTF. The CDR3, as DNA: TGTGCCAGTAGTATGGACGGGGGGTACGTCCTGACTTTC.

The rearrangement links TRBV7-9 to TRBJ1-1, with no clear D. This CDR3 comprises 13 residues. Germline V gene sequence: CDR1 SEHNR, CDR2 FQNEAQ (reference sequence). Deletions cut 5 bases from V and 3 bases from J, with 10 bases between. In DNA, the CDR3 is TGTGCCAGCAGCCTCGACTCGTACACTGAAGCTTTCTTT. It codes for CASSLDSYTEAFF.

V gene TRBV11-2 combines with J gene TRBJ2-1; 13 bases match TRBD2. This CDR3 has 15 amino acids. J was trimmed by 4 bases and V by 5 bases; bases with no gene match: 2. From germline, CDR1 is SGHAT and CDR2 FQNNGV. CDR3 DNA: TGTGCCAGCAGCCAGGGACTAGCGGGGTACAATGAGCAGTTCTTC. Protein: CASSQGLAGYNEQFF.

The sample holds a few counts of this clone. The V gene is TRBV5-4, the J gene TRBJ2-1; 9 nucleotides agree with TRBD2. Germline V gene data show CDR1 as SGHNT and CDR2 as YYREEE (reference sequence). The CDR3 is 16 amino acids. V was clipped by 5 bases and J by 4 bases; unmatched bases: 10. The CDR3 DNA is TGTGCCAGCAGGTTTGAGGGAGCGGGGGGTTACAATGAGCAGTTCTTC. It translates to CASRFEGAGGYNEQFF.

CDR3 protein: CASGWASGGTETQYF. The CDR3 DNA sequence: TGTGCCTCTGGTTGGGCTAGCGGGGGAACGGAGACCCAGTACTTC. The chain carries TRBV2 and TRBJ2-5; 10 nucleotides line up with TRBD2. This CDR3 region has 15 residues. From germline, CDR1 is SNHLY and CDR2 FYNNEI. With V trimmed by 11 bases and J by 5 bases, 14 bases remained unmatched. The full variable domain, completed using reference TRBV2 and TRBJ2-5, is EPEVTQTPSHQVTQMGQEVILRCVPISNHLYFYWYRQILGQKVEFLVSFYNNEISEKSEIFDDQFSVERPDGSNFTLKIRSTKLEDSAMYFCASGWASGGTETQYFGPGTRLLVL.

The chain is built from TRBV7-3 and TRBJ2-3; a possible D gene is TRBD2 (6 bases). This CDR3 has 14 amino acids. V was trimmed by 6 bases and J by 2 bases, leaving 12 bases between them. Germline V lookup: CDR1 SGHTA, CDR2 FQGTGA. The CDR3 is CASRGAGHTDTQYF. The DNA for the CDR3 is TGTGCCAGCAGGGGAGCGGGCCACACAGATACGCAGTATTTT. The entire variable domain, with the rest obtained from reference TRBV7-3 and TRBJ2-3, is as follows: GAGVSQTPSNKVTEKGKYVELRCDPISGHTALYWYRQSLGQGPEFLIYFQGTGAADDSGLPNDRFFAVRPEGSVSTLKIQRTERGDSAVYLCASRGAGHTDTQYFGPGTRLTVL.

The chain employs TRBV10-3 and TRBJ2-4, with TRBD2 identical over 12 bases. This CDR3 has 16 amino acids. Germline CDR1 ENHRY, CDR2 SYGVKD. With V trimmed by 4 bases and J by 6 bases, 7 bases remained unmatched. The CDR3: CAISVGLAGNLNIQYF. The DNA of the CDR3 is TGTGCCATCAGTGTTGGACTAGCGGGAAACCTAAACATTCAGTACTTC.

The chain carries TRBV18 and TRBJ1-4; TRBD1 might be the D (5 bases). This CDR3 has 16 residues. V lost 2 bases to trimming and J lost 11 bases, with 21 bases between them. In germline, CDR1 is KGHSH, CDR2 LQKENI. CDR3 sequence reads: CASSPGQGTPALKLFF. CDR3 in DNA: TGTGCCAGCTCACCAGGGCAGGGCACCCCCGCCTTGAAACTGTTTTTT.

This sequence joins TRBV7-2 and TRBJ2-1; D unresolved. The CDR3 covers 13 residues. The V and J ends lost 1 base and 8 bases respectively, with 9 bases between them. CDR1 is SGHTA, CDR2 FQGNSA, per germline. The CDR3, as DNA: TGTGCCAGCAGCTTAGGATTACAGTATGAGCAGTTCTTC. Translating it yields CASSLGLQYEQFF.

The rearrangement links TRBV29-1 to TRBJ1-2; no reliable D call. Germline-derived CDR1 and CDR2 are SQVTM and ANQGSEA. The CDR3 has 12 residues. V lost 0 bases to trimming and J lost 2 bases, with 4 bases between them. CDR3 sequence (DNA): TGCAGCGTTGAAGACAGGAACTATGGCTACACCTTC. This translates into CSVEDRNYGYTF.

The chain links TRBV3-1 (or the pseudogene TRBV3-2) to TRBJ1-2, with D hard to call. Trimming took off 3 bases at V and 3 bases at J, with 8 bases between the two ends. Germline V gene sequence: CDR1 LGHDT, CDR2 YNNKEL (reference sequence). The CDR3 spans 13 residues. Written as DNA, the CDR3 is TGTGCCAGCAGCCAGGGGAGCTACTATGGCTACACCTTC. This translates into CASSQGSYYGYTF.

The DNA of the CDR3 is TGCAGTGCTAGTTCCCCCCGTACAGGTCCTACCTACGAGCAGTACTTC. Its translation is CSASSPRTGPTYEQYF. The chain combines TRBV20-1 with TRBJ2-7; perhaps TRBD1 as D (5 bases). The germline V gene encodes CDR1 DFQATT and CDR2 SNEGSKA (reference sequence). V gave up 3 bases and J gave up 2 bases, with 20 bases separating them. The CDR3 sequence is 16 residues long.

V usage is TRBV9 and J usage is TRBJ2-7; D might be TRBD1 (5 bases). Germline V lookup: CDR1 SGDLS, CDR2 YYNGEE. The CDR3 has 15 residues. V was clipped by 4 bases and J by 1 base, with 15 bases between them. CDR3: CASSPRGQSSYEQYF. In nucleotides, the CDR3 is TGTGCCAGCAGCCCTAGAGGACAAAGTTCCTACGAGCAGTACTTC.

The gene calls are TRBV10-3 and TRBJ2-3; D uncertain. CDR3 size: 13 residues. Germline CDR1 ENHRY, CDR2 SYGVKD. V was clipped by 2 bases and J by 5 bases, with 8 bases between them. CDR3 DNA sequence: TGTGCCATCAGTGAGCGTGGAGAAGATACGCAGTATTTT. It specifies CAISERGEDTQYF.

The CDR3 spells CASSSPSGSYEQYF. DNA of the CDR3: TGCGCCAGCAGCTCACCTAGCGGGAGCTACGAGCAGTACTTC. The chain links TRBV5-1 to TRBJ2-7; 10 bases map to TRBD2. There are 14 residues in the CDR3. Germline trimming cut 3 bases from V and 3 bases from J; bases unmatched to any gene: 3. Germline values: CDR1 SGHRS, CDR2 YFSETQ.

The chain recombines TRBV19 with TRBJ1-6, with no clear D. Germline loops: CDR1 LNHDA, CDR2 SQIVND (reference sequence). The CDR3 consists of 17 residues. With 4 bases removed from V and 5 bases from J, the gap between germline ends came to 18 bases. CDR3 DNA: TGTGCCAGTAGTACGCGCCAATCCGGGTCAAATAATTCACCCCTCCACTTT. This translates into CASSTRQSGSNNSPLHF.

This clone was observed a single time. The rearrangement uses TRBV2 and TRBJ1-4, with D unclear. The CDR3 runs 14 residues. The V and J ends lost 1 base and 6 bases respectively, with 9 bases between them. The germline gives CDR1 SNHLY, CDR2 FYNNEI. CDR3 protein: CASSEGQVYEKLFF. The DNA of the CDR3 is TGTGCCAGCAGTGAAGGTCAGGTTTATGAAAAACTGTTTTTT.

V and J are TRBV13 and TRBJ2-2, with D perhaps TRBD2 (5 bases). CDR1 and CDR2 from the germline V gene are PRHDT and FYEKMQ (reference sequence). V was cut by 7 bases and J by 0 bases, with 15 bases left in between. The CDR3 length is 16 residues. The CDR3 protein is CASTKGRRPNTGELFF. CDR3 nucleotides: TGTGCCAGCACCAAGGGAAGGAGGCCGAACACCGGGGAGCTGTTTTTT.

The rearrangement links TRBV9 to TRBJ2-1; 11 bases are a match to TRBD2. The CDR3 has 18 amino acids. The V gene end was trimmed by 4 bases and the J gene end by 0 bases; junction bases not matched to a gene: 9. Germline V lookup: CDR1 SGDLS, CDR2 YYNGEE. The CDR3 nucleotides are TGTGCCAGCAGCTTTAGCGGGGGGGGCTACAGCTCCTACAATGAGCAGTTCTTC. Its translation: CASSFSGGGYSSYNEQFF.

The rearrangement joins TRBV19 to TRBJ2-3, with TRBD1 matching over 8 bases. The CDR3 has 16 residues. V shed 8 bases and J 7 bases; nucleotides not matched to a gene: 17. CDR1 and CDR2 (germline): LNHDA, SQIVND (reference sequence). The CDR3 nucleotides are TGTGCCAGTTCCGGACAGGGTTGGTCGGGACCAAATACGCAGTATTTT. Protein: CASSGQGWSGPNTQYF.

This clone was detected only once. This rearrangement joins TRBV24-1 to TRBJ2-2; perhaps TRBD1 as D (6 bases). With 8 bases removed from V and 7 bases from J, the gap between germline ends came to 22 bases. The CDR3 is 16 residues long. Per germline, CDR1 KGHDR and CDR2 SFDVKD. In DNA, the CDR3 is TGTGCCACCAAACCCAGCGTACCAGGGGACGGCGGGGAGCTGTTTTTT. Translated: CATKPSVPGDGGELFF.

The V and J genes are TRBV18 and TRBJ2-7; no definite D call. V was shortened by 0 bases and J by 6 bases, with 9 bases between the two germline ends. CDR3 length equals 13 residues. Germline CDR1 reads KGHSH; CDR2 reads LQKENI. The CDR3 region is CASSPPSGSEQYV. CDR3 coding DNA: TGTGCCAGCTCACCACCGTCGGGTTCCGAGCAGTACGTC.

This chain joins TRBV29-1 and TRBJ2-2; 11 positions agree with TRBD1. V shed 4 bases and J 2 bases; nucleotides not matched to a gene: 6. This CDR3 is built from 16 residues. Germline CDR1 reads SQVTM; CDR2 reads ANQGSEA. CDR3 residues: CSVGDRGSRNTGELFF. For the CDR3, the DNA is TGCAGCGTTGGGGACAGGGGGTCCCGAAACACCGGGGAGCTGTTTTTT.

A few counts support this clone. In DNA form, the CDR3 reads TGTGCCACCAGCAGGGCCGGGGATTCGGTAGAGACCCAGTACTTC. Its protein is CATSRAGDSVETQYF. This chain links TRBV15 with TRBJ2-5; tentatively, D is TRBD2 (5 bases). The CDR3 runs to 15 residues. V lost 3 bases to trimming and J lost 4 bases, with 15 bases between them. Germline assignment: CDR1 LNHNV and CDR2 YYDKDF (reference sequence).

This clone came up a few times. The chain carries TRBV21-1 and TRBJ1-1; the DNA was not compared with TRBD1, the D call given in the table. TRBV21-1 is recorded as a pseudogene. The CDR3 contains 13 residues. The CDR3 sequence: CASSKDRDTEAFF. CDR3 coding DNA: TGTGCCAGCAGCAAAGACAGGGACACTGAAGCTTTCTTT.